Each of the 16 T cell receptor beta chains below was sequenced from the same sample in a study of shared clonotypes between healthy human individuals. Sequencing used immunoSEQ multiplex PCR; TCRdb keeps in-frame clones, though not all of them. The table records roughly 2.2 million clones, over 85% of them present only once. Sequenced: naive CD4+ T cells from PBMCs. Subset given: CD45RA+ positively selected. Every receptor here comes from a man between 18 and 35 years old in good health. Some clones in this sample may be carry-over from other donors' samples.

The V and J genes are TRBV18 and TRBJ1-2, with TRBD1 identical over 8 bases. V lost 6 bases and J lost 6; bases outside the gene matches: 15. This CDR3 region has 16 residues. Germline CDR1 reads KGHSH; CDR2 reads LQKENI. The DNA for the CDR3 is TGTGCCAGCTCTCGAGAGACACAGGGGGGCCGCGATGGCTACACCTTC. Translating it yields CASSRETQGGRDGYTF.

CDR3 nucleotide sequence: TGTGCCAGCAGCCCGAAGGGGGCCGTAAACGGCTACACCTTC. Translated, it gives CASSPKGAVNGYTF. The rearrangement links TRBV6-5 to TRBJ1-2; TRBD1 agrees at 7 bases. The CDR3 runs to 14 residues. Germline values: CDR1 MNHEY, CDR2 SVGAGI. V dropped 6 bases and J dropped 8; count of bases not matched to a gene: 12.

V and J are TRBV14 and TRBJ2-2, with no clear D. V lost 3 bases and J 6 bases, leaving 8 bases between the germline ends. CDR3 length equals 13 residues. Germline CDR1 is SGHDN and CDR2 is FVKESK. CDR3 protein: CASSQSGSGELFF. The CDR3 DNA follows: TGTGCCAGCAGCCAGTCCGGGTCCGGGGAGCTGTTTTTT. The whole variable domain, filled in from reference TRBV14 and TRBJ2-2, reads EAGVTQFPSHSVIEKGQTVTLRCDPISGHDNLYWYRRVMGKEIKFLLHFVKESKQDESGMPNNRFLAERTGGTYSTLKVQPAELEDSGVYFCASSQSGSGELFFGEGSRLTVL.

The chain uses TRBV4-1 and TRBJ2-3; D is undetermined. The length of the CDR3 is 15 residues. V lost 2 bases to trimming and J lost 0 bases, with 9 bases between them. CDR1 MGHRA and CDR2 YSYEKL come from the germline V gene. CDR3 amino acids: CASSQRETSTDTQYF. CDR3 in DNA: TGCGCCAGCAGCCAACGTGAGACTAGCACAGATACGCAGTATTTT.

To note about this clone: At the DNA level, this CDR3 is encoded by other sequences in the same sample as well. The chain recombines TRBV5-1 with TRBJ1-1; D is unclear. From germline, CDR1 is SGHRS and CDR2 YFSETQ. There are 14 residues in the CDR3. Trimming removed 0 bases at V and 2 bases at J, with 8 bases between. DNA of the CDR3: TGCGCCAGCAGCTTGGAGCCAGTTAACACTGAAGCTTTCTTT. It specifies CASSLEPVNTEAFF.

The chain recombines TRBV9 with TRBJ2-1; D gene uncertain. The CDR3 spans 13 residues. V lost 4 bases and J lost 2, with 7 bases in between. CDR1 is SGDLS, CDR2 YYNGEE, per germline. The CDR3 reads CASSPLAYNEQFF. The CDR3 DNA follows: TGTGCCAGCAGCCCCCTCGCCTACAATGAGCAGTTCTTC.

The CDR3 sequence: CASSLGTSGSSTDTQYF. The CDR3, as DNA: TGTGCCAGCAGCCTAGGGACTAGCGGGAGTAGCACAGATACGCAGTATTTT. The chain employs TRBV4-2 and TRBJ2-3, with 14 nucleotides matching TRBD2. J gave up 0 bases and V 4 bases, and 3 bases lay outside the gene matches. The CDR3 loop spans 17 amino acids. Germline-derived CDR1 and CDR2 are LGHNA and YNFKEQ.

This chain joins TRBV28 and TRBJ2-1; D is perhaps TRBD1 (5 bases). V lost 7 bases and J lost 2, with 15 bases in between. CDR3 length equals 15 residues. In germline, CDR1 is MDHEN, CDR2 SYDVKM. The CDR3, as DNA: TGTGCCAGCACCCCCCGGCCAGGGACCTACAATGAGCAGTTCTTC. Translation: CASTPRPGTYNEQFF.

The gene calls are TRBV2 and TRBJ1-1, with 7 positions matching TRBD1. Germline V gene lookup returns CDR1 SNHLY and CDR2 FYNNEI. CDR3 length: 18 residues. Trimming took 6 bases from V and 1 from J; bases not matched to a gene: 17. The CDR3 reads CASSAPQATGRENTEAFF. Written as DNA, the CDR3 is TGTGCCAGCAGCGCACCGCAGGCGACAGGGAGAGAGAACACTGAAGCTTTCTTT.

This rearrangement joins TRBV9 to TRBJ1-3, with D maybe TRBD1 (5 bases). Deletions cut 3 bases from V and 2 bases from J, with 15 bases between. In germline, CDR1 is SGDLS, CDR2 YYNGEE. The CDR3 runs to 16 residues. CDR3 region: CASSGWGKGPGNTIYF. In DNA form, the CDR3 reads TGTGCCAGCAGCGGATGGGGTAAGGGGCCTGGAAACACCATATATTTT.

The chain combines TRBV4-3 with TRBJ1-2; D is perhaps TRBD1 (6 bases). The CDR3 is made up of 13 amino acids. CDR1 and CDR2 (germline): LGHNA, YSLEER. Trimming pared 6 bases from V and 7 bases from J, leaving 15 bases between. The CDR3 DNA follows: TGCGCCAGCAGTCAGCGGGGGCGGCGTGGCTACACCTTC. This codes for CASSQRGRRGYTF.

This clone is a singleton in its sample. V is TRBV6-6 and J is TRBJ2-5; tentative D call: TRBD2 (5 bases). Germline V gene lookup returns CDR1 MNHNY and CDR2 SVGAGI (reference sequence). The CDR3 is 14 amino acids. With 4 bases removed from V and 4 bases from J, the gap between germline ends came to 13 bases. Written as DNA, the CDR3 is TGTGCCAGCAGTTTCAGCGGAATTTTAGAGACCCAGTACTTC. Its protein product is CASSFSGILETQYF.

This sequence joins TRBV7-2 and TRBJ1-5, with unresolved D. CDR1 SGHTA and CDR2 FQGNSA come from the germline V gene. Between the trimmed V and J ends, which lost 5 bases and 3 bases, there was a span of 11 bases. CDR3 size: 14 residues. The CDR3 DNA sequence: TGTGCCAGCAGCCCGGATAGATTCAATCAGCCCCAGCATTTT. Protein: CASSPDRFNQPQHF.

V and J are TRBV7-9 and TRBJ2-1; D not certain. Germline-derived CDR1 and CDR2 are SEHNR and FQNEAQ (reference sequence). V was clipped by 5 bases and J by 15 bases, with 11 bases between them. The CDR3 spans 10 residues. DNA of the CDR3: TGTGCCAGCAGCGAATACCGGTTGTTCTTC. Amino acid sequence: CASSEYRLFF. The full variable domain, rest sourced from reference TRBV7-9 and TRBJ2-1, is DTGVSQNPRHKITKRGQNVTFRCDPISEHNRLYWYRQTLGQGPEFLTYFQNEAQLEKSRLLSDRFSAERPKGSFSTLEIQRTEQGDSAMYLCASSEYRLFFGPGTRLTVL.

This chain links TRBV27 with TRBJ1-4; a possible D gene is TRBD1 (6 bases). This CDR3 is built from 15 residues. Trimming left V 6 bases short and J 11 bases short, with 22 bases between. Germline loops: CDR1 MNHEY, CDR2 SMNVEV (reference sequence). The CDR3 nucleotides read TGTGCCAGCAGGGATCGGACAGTGGTAAGGTTGAAACTGTTTTTT. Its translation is CASRDRTVVRLKLFF.

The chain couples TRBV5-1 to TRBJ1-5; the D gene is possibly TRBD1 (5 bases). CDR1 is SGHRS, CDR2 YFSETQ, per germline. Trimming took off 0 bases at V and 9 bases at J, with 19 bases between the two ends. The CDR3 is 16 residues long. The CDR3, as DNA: TGCGCCAGCAGCTTGGGGTTAGCTGGGGGGGGTTCGCCCCAGCATTTT. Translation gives CASSLGLAGGGSPQHF.